This T cell receptor beta chain is from a study of CD8 T cells in ankylosing spondylitis. Quantitative molecular-barcoded 5'-RACE generated the TCR beta libraries. TCRdb processed the 5' RACE reads anew with MiXCR; each CDR3 protein has one entry. The data contain 240,000 or so distinct CDR3 sequences, around 10% of them singletons. The CDR3 length is 14 residues. Germline assignment: CDR1 SGHTA and CDR2 FQGTGA. V was cut by 1 base and J by 0 bases, with 4 bases left in between. This clonotype was counted ten times or more. Its antigen is unidentified. Overall study results and limits: Among TCR beta sequences, a motif of 7 to 9 highly homologous variants appeared characteristic of ankylosing spondylitis blood. The study looked at matched synovial fluid samples from ankylosing spondylitis patients. Disease-linked clones were reported to be significantly enriched there.

The rearrangement links TRBV7-3 to TRBJ2-1; unclear D gene. The TCR comes from a male donor with ankylosing spondylitis or in good health (not recorded which). Sequencing was performed on blood, either unsorted or a sorted T cell fraction (not recorded which). The CDR3 spells CASSLRASYNEQFF. The CDR3 DNA follows: TGTGCCAGCAGCTTAAGGGCCTCCTACAATGAGCAGTTCTTC.